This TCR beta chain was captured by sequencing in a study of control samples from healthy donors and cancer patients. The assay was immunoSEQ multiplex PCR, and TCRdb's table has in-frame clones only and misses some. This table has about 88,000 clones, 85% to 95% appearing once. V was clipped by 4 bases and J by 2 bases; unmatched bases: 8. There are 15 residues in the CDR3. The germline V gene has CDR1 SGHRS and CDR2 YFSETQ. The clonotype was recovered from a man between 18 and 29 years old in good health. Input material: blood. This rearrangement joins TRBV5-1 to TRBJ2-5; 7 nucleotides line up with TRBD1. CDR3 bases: TGCGCCAGCAGCCTATACCCGGGACAGCAAGAGACCCAGTACTTC. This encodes CASSLYPGQQETQYF. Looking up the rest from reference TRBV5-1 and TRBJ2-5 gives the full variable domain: KAGVTQTPRYLIKTRGQQVTLSCSPISGHRSVSWYQQTPGQGLQFLFEYFSETQRNKGNFPGRFSGRQFSNSRSEMNVSTLELGDSALYLCASSLYPGQQETQYFGPGTRLLVL.